These T cell receptor beta chains were read from a single sample in a study of blood T cell repertoires in COVID-19. Clones were sequenced by immunoSEQ multiplex PCR, and TCRdb holds only the in-frame ones, with some missing. The sample contains more than 150,000 clones, more than 80% of which appear only once. The material sequenced was peripheral blood. The origin of the receptors is a woman older than 75 with COVID-19, enrolled during active disease. Each CDR3 is given without its conserved first and last residue.

TRBJ1-5 | TRBV2 | ASGTGYSNQPQH
TRBJ1-1 | TRBV27 | ASRQRTGGTEAF
TRBJ2-1 | TRBV5-1 | ASSLGGGWGYNEQF
TRBJ1-2 | TRBV19 | ASIGRRADSYGYT
TRBJ2-7 | TRBV5-1 | ASSWGRDRDRGREAGGYEQY
TRBJ2-7 | TRBV6-2/TRBV6-3 | ASSITDRTGREQY
TRBJ2-1 | TRBV3-1/TRBV3-2 | ASSQSIGTSFDNEQF
TRBJ2-7 | TRBV6-5 | ASGGGAWYEQY
TRBJ2-1 | TRBV10-2 | ASRRQAGSYNEQF
TRBJ2-1 | TRBV2 | ASSERAPTYNEQF
TRBJ2-1 | TRBV28 | ASSLMGLWAENEQF
TRBJ2-1 | TRBV27 | ASSFQGGGNEQF
TRBJ1-2 | TRBV21-1 | ASSKVGGRAYGYT
TRBJ2-2 | TRBV4-1 | ASSQGGGGLPGGELF
TRBJ2-1 | TRBV28 | ASSTSDRGFYNEQF
TRBJ2-4 | TRBV28 | ASSWTDKNIQY
TRBJ2-3 | TRBV9 | ASSVGGAGVGDTQY
TRBJ1-2 | TRBV12-3/TRBV12-4 | ASSSSRNGYT
TRBJ2-7 | TRBV15 | ATSRDREDEQY
TRBJ2-7 | TRBV27 | ATGTFYEQY
TRBJ1-1 | TRBV9 | ASSPRQGAWWDTEAF
TRBJ2-3 | TRBV27 | ASSLSAGEVTDTQY
TRBJ1-6 | TRBV18 | ASSTGQFGNSPLH
TRBJ1-2 | TRBV27 | ASRWTGGLGYT
TRBJ1-1 | TRBV6-6 | ASTLVGGGTEAF
TRBJ2-2 | TRBV6-5 | ASSYSPLDTGELF
TRBJ2-3 | TRBV9 | ASSVGPAGRDYTDTQY
TRBJ2-7 | TRBV19 | ASSIRGYEQY
TRBJ2-2 | TRBV10-3 | AISDVSGYGGSIPGELF
TRBJ2-3 | TRBV30 | AWSFGLAGADTQY
TRBJ2-3 | TRBV19 | ASSNAPGSTDTQY
TRBJ2-5 | TRBV7-9 | ASSLGVWAGGQETQY
TRBJ1-4 | TRBV18 | ASSPRTGTTNEKLF
TRBJ2-7 | TRBV12-3/TRBV12-4 | ASSLAGAYEQY
TRBJ1-1 | TRBV27 | ASRGRPYTEAF
TRBJ1-5 | TRBV5-1 | ASSLSGQGSQPQH
TRBJ2-7 | TRBV5-1 | ASSPPDSPWQY
TRBJ1-2 | TRBV2 | ASSPQGNYGYT
TRBJ1-6 | TRBV7-2 | ASSVGPGSPLH
TRBJ2-3 | TRBV18 | ATIQGPDTQY
TRBJ1-1 | TRBV4-1 | ASSPGQGAKAF
TRBJ1-1 | TRBV18 | ASSGTGGTEAF
TRBJ2-3 | TRBV18 | ASSLLGRTDTQY
TRBJ2-1 | TRBV23-1 | ASSHPLTTYNEQF
TRBJ2-5 | TRBV5-8 | ASIQGLLQETQY
TRBJ2-1 | TRBV5-4 | ASSLLTSGNNEQF
TRBJ2-1 | TRBV3-1/TRBV3-2 | ASSPPTSGRFWEQF
TRBJ2-7 | TRBV4-2 | ASSQDPGTGAYEQY
TRBJ1-1 | TRBV9 | ASSRTGKSEAF